The entry that follows covers one T cell receptor beta chain sequence. Other DNA sequences within the sample encode an identical CDR3. PCR employed 60 Vbeta and 13 Jbeta primers. Assay used: immunoSEQ multiplex PCR; TCRdb lists only in-frame clones, some missing. Found here are roughly 280,000 clones, under 80% of them singletons; the top ten hold approximately 2.5%. This sample is drawn from a study of cytomegalovirus exposure and HLA in healthy donors. Donors in the study were healthy people who gave bone marrow. The CDR3 runs 13 residues. The J segment lost 1 base and the V segment lost 4 bases, leaving 2 bases of the junction unmatched. Germline CDR1 and CDR2: SGHNT and YYREEE (reference sequence).

The sample taken for sequencing was PBMCs. The V and J genes are TRBV5-4 and TRBJ2-7; 7 nucleotides match TRBD1. The sequence was collected from a female donor in good health and CMV-seronegative. CDR3 sequence reads: CASSLGQSYEQYF. In DNA, the CDR3 is TGTGCCAGCAGCCTGGGACAGTCCTACGAGCAGTACTTC.